This is a list of T cell receptor beta chains from one sample in a study of blood T cell repertoires in COVID-19. Repertoires were generated with immunoSEQ multiplex PCR, while TCRdb's copy carries only in-frame clones and drops some. In the table there are approximately 250,000 clones, around four fifths of which are singletons. What was sequenced was peripheral blood. These receptors were taken from a man between 60 and 75 years old with acute or convalescent COVID-19. CDR3s include the opening cysteine and the closing phenylalanine or tryptophan. The order of the fields is CDR3 protein, CDR3 DNA, V gene, clone size, D gene, J gene. D genes are given only for firm matches. Size is stated for part of the rows, as once, few or many counts, or as a class when the clone is expanded.

CDR3: CSSGLAGADTQYF
DNA: TGCTCGTCGGGACTAGCGGGAGCAGATACGCAGTATTTT
V: TRBV28
size: -
D: TRBD2
J: TRBJ2-3

CDR3: CASSYRQTSYEQYF
DNA: TGTGCCAGCAGTTACCGACAGACCTCCTACGAGCAGTACTTC
V: TRBV6-5
size: -
D: -
J: TRBJ2-7

CDR3: CASSSLFGGDNTEAFF
DNA: TGTGCCAGCAGCTCCCTTTTCGGGGGGGACAACACTGAAGCTTTCTTT
V: TRBV11-1
size: -
D: -
J: TRBJ1-1

CDR3: CSASSGPGAQYF
DNA: TGCAGTGCAAGTAGCGGTCCCGGGGCCCAGTACTTC
V: TRBV20-1
size: -
D: -
J: TRBJ2-5

CDR3: CASSEYGGSTEAFF
DNA: TGTGCCAGCAGTGAATATGGGGGGAGCACTGAAGCTTTCTTT
V: TRBV25-1
size: -
D: -
J: TRBJ1-1

CDR3: CASSLWLAGNNEQFF
DNA: TGTGCCAGCAGCTTATGGCTAGCGGGAAACAATGAGCAGTTCTTC
V: TRBV13
size: -
D: TRBD2
J: TRBJ2-1

CDR3: CASSFSGVARNEQFF
DNA: TGTGCCAGCAGTTTTAGCGGGGTCGCCCGCAATGAGCAGTTCTTC
V: TRBV7-9
size: -
D: TRBD2
J: TRBJ2-1

CDR3: CASSEQFDNPVGEKLFF
DNA: TGTGCCAGCAGCGAACAATTTGACAACCCGGTCGGTGAAAAACTGTTTTTT
V: TRBV9
size: once
D: -
J: TRBJ1-4

CDR3: CASRPPAGRGTGELFF
DNA: TGTGCCAGCAGGCCACCGGCAGGGAGGGGCACCGGGGAGCTGTTTTTT
V: TRBV27
size: few
D: TRBD2
J: TRBJ2-2

CDR3: CASSEAGTGTGGYTF
DNA: TGTGCCAGCAGTGAAGCGGGGACAGGGACTGGTGGCTACACCTTC
V: TRBV2
size: -
D: TRBD1
J: TRBJ1-2

CDR3: CASSYPPWRRDEQYF
DNA: TGTGCCAGCAGTTACCCACCCTGGAGGAGGGACGAGCAGTACTTC
V: TRBV6-2/TRBV6-3
size: -
D: -
J: TRBJ2-7